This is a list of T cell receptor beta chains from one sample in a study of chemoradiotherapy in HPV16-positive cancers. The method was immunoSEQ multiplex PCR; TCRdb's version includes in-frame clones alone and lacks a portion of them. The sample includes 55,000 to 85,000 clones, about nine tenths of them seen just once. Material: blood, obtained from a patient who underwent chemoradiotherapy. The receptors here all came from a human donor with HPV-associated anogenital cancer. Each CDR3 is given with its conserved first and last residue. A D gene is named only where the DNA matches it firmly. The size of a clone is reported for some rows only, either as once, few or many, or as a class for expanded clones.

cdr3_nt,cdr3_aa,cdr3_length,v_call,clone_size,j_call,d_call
TGTGCCAGCAGTTTACCCCACCTTTTTAACTATGGCTACACCTTC,CASSLPHLFNYGYTF,15,TRBV28,-,TRBJ1-2,-
TGCGCCAGCAGCCATGAGACGGCAGGACGGAATCAGCCCCAGCATTTT,CASSHETAGRNQPQHF,16,TRBV4-1,-,TRBJ1-5,-
TGTGCCAGCAGTGACATAGCGGGAGCTGGTACGCAGTATTTT,CASSDIAGAGTQYF,14,TRBV6-4,-,TRBJ2-3,TRBD2
TGTGCCAGCAGTTTAAGGACAGGAGTCTACGAGCAGTACTTC,CASSLRTGVYEQYF,14,TRBV28,-,TRBJ2-7,TRBD1
TGCGCCAGCAGCGTTGGGACCTTCTCAGGGAAGAACACTGAAGCTTTCTTT,CASSVGTFSGKNTEAFF,17,TRBV5-1,-,TRBJ1-1,-
TGCGCCAGCAGCCACCTGGACTGGAACACTGAAGCTTTCTTT,CASSHLDWNTEAFF,14,TRBV4-3,-,TRBJ1-1,-
TGTGCCAGCAGCGGTCACAGGGGTGCCACCGGGGAGCTGTTTTTT,CASSGHRGATGELFF,15,TRBV9,once,TRBJ2-2,TRBD1
TGTGCCAGCAGAGGAGGGAACGCCGAGCAGTACTTC,CASRGGNAEQYF,12,TRBV27,few,TRBJ2-7,-
TGTGCCAGCAGCACCGGACCCCTCAATGAGCAGTTCTTC,CASSTGPLNEQFF,13,TRBV7-9,-,TRBJ2-1,-
TGTGCCAGCAGTGAAGGGAATAATTCACCCCTCCACTTT,CASSEGNNSPLHF,13,TRBV6-1,-,TRBJ1-6,-
TGCGCCAGCAGCTTAAACGGGGGGGCCTTGGAGACCCAGTACTTC,CASSLNGGALETQYF,15,TRBV5-1,-,TRBJ2-5,TRBD2
TGCGCCAGCAGCCAAGATGACAGGACGGGTGATGAGCCCCAGCATTTT,CASSQDDRTGDEPQHF,16,TRBV4-1,few,TRBJ1-5,-